This T cell receptor beta chain was identified during a study of T cell responses to AZD1222 COVID-19 vaccine. General study points: As reported, nearly half of all spike-specific TCRs target variant regions that are unmutated. Recipients of AZD1222 seropositive at baseline numbered only five or six. Spike-specific TCR breadth and depth both grew after two AZD1222 doses.

Trimming left V 10 bases short and J 3 bases short, with 9 bases between. Germline CDR1 SNHLY, CDR2 FYNNEI. The CDR3 spans 11 residues. Profiling relied on immunoSEQ multiplex PCR, and the TCRdb table lists in-frame clones only, not all of them. Among approximately 270,000 clones listed, 90% to 95% were seen once. Doses given second, at about 4 or about 12 weeks, were pooled. Worth noting for this clone: Its antigen is currently unknown.

This TCR derives from an adult who received the AZD1222 COVID-19 vaccine. The source was peripheral blood, collected 28 days after the second AZD1222 dose. This sequence joins TRBV2 and TRBJ1-1, with D uncertain. The CDR3 DNA sequence: TGTGCCACTACTGAGTACACTGAAGCTTTCTTT. This translates into CATTEYTEAFF.